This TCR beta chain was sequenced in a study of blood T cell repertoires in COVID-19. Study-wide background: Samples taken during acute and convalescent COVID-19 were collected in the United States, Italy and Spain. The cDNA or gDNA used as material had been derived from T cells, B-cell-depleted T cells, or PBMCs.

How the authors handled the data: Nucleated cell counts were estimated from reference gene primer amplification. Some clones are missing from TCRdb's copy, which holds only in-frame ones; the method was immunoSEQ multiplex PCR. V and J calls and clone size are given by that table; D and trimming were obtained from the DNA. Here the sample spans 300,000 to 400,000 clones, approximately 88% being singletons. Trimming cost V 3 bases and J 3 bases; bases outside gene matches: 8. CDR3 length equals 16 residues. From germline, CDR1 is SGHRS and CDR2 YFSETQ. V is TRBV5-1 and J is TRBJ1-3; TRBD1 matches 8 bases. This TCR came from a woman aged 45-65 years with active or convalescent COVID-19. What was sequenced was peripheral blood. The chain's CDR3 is CASSSDRGKGGNTIYF. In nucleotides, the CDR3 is TGCGCCAGCAGCTCCGACAGGGGAAAGGGTGGAAACACCATATATTTT.